This entry lists 26 T cell receptor beta chains sequenced from one sample in a study of OX40 agonist ivuxolimab in advanced cancers. Only in-frame clones appear in the TCRdb table, and some are missing; sequencing was by immunoSEQ multiplex PCR. The sample includes some 60,000 clones, approximately 90% seen only once; the top ten take more than 9.5%. The starting material was CD4+ or CD8+ T cells sorted from blood, obtained in a trial of the OX40 agonist ivuxolimab. The receptors derive from an adult with an advanced solid tumor such as melanoma, head and neck, liver or kidney cancer.

The J gene is TRBJ2-2, the V gene TRBV6-6; 7 nucleotides agree with TRBD2. This CDR3 comprises 15 residues. J lost 3 bases, V lost 2 bases, and 3 bases had no gene match. Looked up from germline, CDR1 is MNHNY and CDR2 is SVGAGI (reference sequence). The CDR3 here is CASSYLSGDTGELFF. In DNA form, the CDR3 reads TGTGCCAGCAGTTACCTAAGCGGGGACACCGGGGAGCTGTTTTTT.

J is TRBJ1-2 and V is TRBV5-4, with TRBD1 as a possible D gene (5 bases). V lost 3 bases to trimming and J lost 4 bases, with 16 bases between them. The CDR3 is 15 residues long. Germline V gives CDR1 SGHNT, CDR2 YYREEE (reference sequence). CDR3 nucleotide sequence: TGTGCCAGCAGCTCCGGCGAGGGCGGGGGCTATGGCTACACCTTC. Its protein is CASSSGEGGGYGYTF.

This chain links TRBV14 with TRBJ2-2; D gene uncertain. V was cut by 0 bases and J by 6 bases, with 14 bases left in between. Germline CDR1 reads SGHDN; CDR2 reads FVKESK. This CDR3 spans 16 amino acids. The CDR3 sequence is CASSQETALTAGELFF. DNA for the CDR3: TGTGCCAGCAGCCAAGAAACGGCGTTGACGGCCGGGGAGCTGTTTTTT.

V is TRBV5-6 and J is TRBJ1-6, with no clear D. The V gene lost 0 bases and the J gene lost 5 bases, with 6 bases spanning the gap. Germline V lookup: CDR1 SGHDT, CDR2 YYEEEE. The CDR3 is 14 amino acids. CDR3 region: CASSLEGNNSPLHF. In nucleotides, the CDR3 is TGTGCCAGCAGCTTGGAGGGAAATAATTCACCCCTCCACTTT.

The chain is built from TRBV5-1 and TRBJ1-1, with 9 bases identical to TRBD1. Trimming at V came to 2 bases and at J to 8 bases, leaving 4 bases not matched to a gene. The V gene's germline CDR1 is SGHRS and CDR2 YFSETQ. The CDR3 is made up of 13 amino acids. In DNA, the CDR3 is TGCGCCAGCAGCTTTGACAGGGGGACCGAAGCTTTCTTT. It specifies CASSFDRGTEAFF.

V usage is TRBV7-3 and J usage is TRBJ2-1; TRBD2 matches 10 bases. Trimming removed 4 bases from V and 4 bases from J; junction bases left unmatched: 10. The CDR3 has 17 amino acids. Germline V lookup: CDR1 SGHTA, CDR2 FQGTGA. The CDR3 sequence: CASSSEPLAGVYNEQFF. The DNA of the CDR3 is TGTGCCAGCAGCTCCGAACCGCTAGCGGGAGTTTACAATGAGCAGTTCTTC.

The chain combines TRBV28 with TRBJ2-3, with D unresolved. The CDR3 has 15 amino acids. From germline, CDR1 is MDHEN and CDR2 SYDVKM. V lost 5 bases and J 4 bases, leaving 16 bases between the germline ends. The CDR3 sequence is CASSQPFHRADTQYF. Here the CDR3 DNA reads TGTGCCAGCAGTCAACCGTTTCATCGGGCAGATACGCAGTATTTT. Complete variable domain (other parts from reference TRBV28 and TRBJ2-3): DVKVTQSSRYLVKRTGEKVFLECVQDMDHENMFWYRQDPGLGLRLIYFSYDVKMKEKGDIPEGYSVSREKKERFSLILESASTNQTSMYLCASSQPFHRADTQYFGPGTRLTVL.

The chain is built from TRBV29-1 and TRBJ2-7; 10 bases map to TRBD1. Germline V lookup: CDR1 SQVTM, CDR2 ANQGSEA. The CDR3 length is 13 residues. J gave up 9 bases and V 4 bases, and 9 bases lay outside the gene matches. The CDR3 DNA sequence: TGCAGCGTTGCCGGGACAGGGGAGGTAGGGCAGTACTTC. Translated: CSVAGTGEVGQYF.

The rearrangement links TRBV6-1 to TRBJ1-3; D may be TRBD1 (6 bases). Trimming stripped 2 bases from V and 3 bases from J, with 17 bases between. CDR3 length equals 17 residues. CDR1 is MNHNS and CDR2 is SASEGT in the germline V gene. The CDR3 loop reads CASSESPGGGRGNTIYF. The CDR3, as DNA: TGTGCCAGCAGTGAAAGTCCCGGGGGCGGTCGTGGAAACACCATATATTTT.

The rearrangement joins TRBV6-4 to TRBJ2-7, with D tentatively TRBD1 (6 bases). V lost 11 bases and J lost 2, with 13 bases in between. The CDR3 is 12 residues long. Germline CDR1 is MRHNA and CDR2 is SNTAGT. CDR3 sequence (DNA): TGTGCCTGGGACAACTACACCTACGAGCAGTACTTC. Residues: CAWDNYTYEQYF.

The CDR3 spells CAISEWGDSYEQYF. The CDR3 DNA sequence: TGTGCCATCAGTGAGTGGGGGGACAGCTACGAGCAGTACTTC. The chain carries TRBV10-3 and TRBJ2-7, with D possibly TRBD1 on 7 matching bases. The V end lost 1 base, the J end lost 3 bases, and 10 bases lay between the germline ends. This CDR3 has 14 residues. Germline V CDR1 and CDR2: ENHRY, SYGVKD.

The chain has TRBV19 and TRBJ2-7; D tentatively reads TRBD1 or TRBD2 (7 bases each). The CDR3 sequence is 14 residues long. Germline V gene data show CDR1 as LNHDA and CDR2 as SQIVND (reference sequence). V lost 5 bases, J lost 2 bases, and 13 bases lay in between. The CDR3 loop reads CASSPSGGAYEQYF. CDR3 DNA sequence: TGTGCCAGTAGTCCGTCAGGGGGGGCCTACGAGCAGTACTTC.

The chain recombines TRBV19 with TRBJ2-7; 7 bases agree with TRBD2. The trim removed 4 bases at V and 0 bases at J, leaving 0 bases unmatched. The V gene's germline CDR1 is LNHDA and CDR2 SQIVND (reference sequence). This CDR3 contains 13 residues. For the CDR3, the DNA is TGTGCCAGTAGTAGCGGGAGCTCCTACGAGCAGTACTTC. Amino acids: CASSSGSSYEQYF.

This clone has just a few counts. The rearrangement joins TRBV10-2 to TRBJ1-6; 7 bases map to TRBD1. This CDR3 is built from 16 residues. J gave up 6 bases and V 2 bases, and 7 bases lay outside the gene matches. From germline, CDR1 is WSHSY and CDR2 SAAADI. Written as DNA, the CDR3 is TGCGCCAGCAGTGAGGTGGACAGGCTCCTTAATTCACCCCTCCACTTT. It specifies CASSEVDRLLNSPLHF.

The chain uses TRBV6-4 and TRBJ1-2; D might be TRBD1 (5 bases). Trimming removed 6 bases at V and 7 bases at J, with 30 bases between. The CDR3 extends over 18 amino acids. Germline V gene data show CDR1 as MRHNA and CDR2 as SNTAGT. This chain's CDR3 is CASSALGPGVVPPGGYTF. CDR3 DNA: TGTGCCAGCAGCGCCCTGGGGCCGGGAGTAGTCCCTCCCGGTGGCTACACCTTC.

V usage is TRBV12-5 and J usage is TRBJ1-5; tentative D call: TRBD1 (5 bases). CDR1 is LGHNT and CDR2 is FRNRAP in the germline V gene. V was pared by 0 bases and J by 3 bases, with 15 bases between. The CDR3 is 17 residues long. CDR3 DNA sequence: TGTGCTAGTGGTTTGGTTCCCCCAGGGCCCTCCAATCAGCCCCAGCATTTT. It encodes CASGLVPPGPSNQPQHF.

The chain employs TRBV9 and TRBJ2-3; 9 bases agree with TRBD2. V shed 5 bases and J 3 bases; nucleotides not matched to a gene: 7. Per germline, CDR1 SGDLS and CDR2 YYNGEE. The CDR3 consists of 15 residues. CDR3 sequence: CASSEGGRGTDTQYF. CDR3 sequence (DNA): TGTGCCAGCAGTGAGGGCGGGAGGGGGACAGATACGCAGTATTTT.

The J gene is TRBJ2-1, the V gene TRBV2; the match to TRBD2 covers 13 bases. The J segment lost 8 bases and the V segment lost 4 bases, leaving 17 bases of the junction unmatched. Germline assignment: CDR1 SNHLY and CDR2 FYNNEI. CDR3 length: 19 residues. CDR3 amino acids: CASSVELAGGVATIYEQFF. The DNA of the CDR3 is TGTGCCAGCAGTGTCGAACTAGCGGGAGGGGTGGCAACAATCTATGAGCAGTTCTTC.

Concerning this clone itself: This specimen includes other DNA sequences encoding the same CDR3. The V and J genes are TRBV7-6 and TRBJ2-3; D unclear. Germline V gene lookup returns CDR1 SGHVS and CDR2 FNYEAQ. V gave up 1 base and J gave up 1 base, with 3 bases separating them. This CDR3 has 13 residues. The CDR3 loop is CASSLVGTDTQYF. CDR3 DNA: TGTGCCAGCAGCTTAGTTGGCACAGATACGCAGTATTTT.

The chain uses TRBV2 and TRBJ1-1; 8 bases are a match to TRBD1. The CDR3 covers 16 residues. The germline gives CDR1 SNHLY, CDR2 FYNNEI. Trimming at V came to 4 bases and at J to 2 bases, leaving 9 bases not matched to a gene. This CDR3 is CASSVRGGQANTEAFF. The CDR3 DNA reads TGTGCCAGCAGTGTTCGGGGGGGACAGGCAAACACTGAAGCTTTCTTT.

This sequence joins TRBV27 and TRBJ1-2; the match to TRBD1 covers 7 bases. Germline values: CDR1 MNHEY, CDR2 SMNVEV (reference sequence). Trimming took 5 bases from V and 5 from J; bases not matched to a gene: 5. The CDR3 loop spans 13 amino acids. The DNA for the CDR3 is TGTGCCAGCAGTCTGACAGGGCTGTATGGCTACACCTTC. It specifies CASSLTGLYGYTF.

The J gene is TRBJ1-2, the V gene TRBV13; D unclear. The germline V and J ends were trimmed by 0 bases and 0 bases, with 5 bases remaining between them. CDR1 is PRHDT and CDR2 is FYEKMQ in the germline V gene (reference sequence). The length of the CDR3 is 14 residues. In DNA form, the CDR3 reads TGTGCCAGCAGCTTAGGGCGCTCTAACTATGGCTACACCTTC. Protein: CASSLGRSNYGYTF.

The chain couples TRBV7-9 to TRBJ2-7; possible D gene TRBD2, 6 bases. The CDR3 is 15 residues long. V shed 4 bases and J shed 5 bases, with 18 bases lying between them. Germline V gives CDR1 SEHNR, CDR2 FQNEAQ (reference sequence). The DNA of the CDR3 is TGTGCCAGCAGCTGGACCGCGGGAAGGGTTGACGAGCAGTACTTC. Protein product: CASSWTAGRVDEQYF.

V and J are TRBV7-9 and TRBJ2-1; D is possibly TRBD2 (6 bases). Trimming cost V 6 bases and J 10 bases, with 22 bases left between them. CDR1 and CDR2 (germline): SEHNR, FQNEAQ (reference sequence). The CDR3 has 15 amino acids. The CDR3 loop is CASSHVGGEDEEQFF. The DNA of the CDR3 is TGTGCCAGCAGTCACGTGGGCGGGGAGGACGAAGAGCAGTTCTTC. Complete variable domain (other parts from reference TRBV7-9 and TRBJ2-1): DTGVSQNPRHKITKRGQNVTFRCDPISEHNRLYWYRQTLGQGPEFLTYFQNEAQLEKSRLLSDRFSAERPKGSFSTLEIQRTEQGDSAMYLCASSHVGGEDEEQFFGPGTRLTVL.

The chain has TRBV4-2 and TRBJ2-7; D may correspond to TRBD1 or TRBD2 (5 bases each). Germline lookup yields CDR1 LGHNA and CDR2 YNFKEQ. The CDR3 consists of 15 residues. V lost 2 bases, J lost 5 bases, and 16 bases lay in between. CDR3 residues: CASSQYFRDLDEQYF. The CDR3 coding sequence is TGTGCCAGCAGCCAATATTTCAGGGACCTCGACGAGCAGTACTTC.

V usage is TRBV28 and J usage is TRBJ2-1, with 8 nucleotides matching TRBD2. This CDR3 comprises 15 residues. Germline CDR1 MDHEN, CDR2 SYDVKM. Germline trimming cut 5 bases from V and 0 bases from J; bases unmatched to any gene: 3. The CDR3 nucleotides read TGTGCCAGCAGTGACAGCGGGAGCTCCTACAATGAGCAGTTCTTC. It is translated as CASSDSGSSYNEQFF.